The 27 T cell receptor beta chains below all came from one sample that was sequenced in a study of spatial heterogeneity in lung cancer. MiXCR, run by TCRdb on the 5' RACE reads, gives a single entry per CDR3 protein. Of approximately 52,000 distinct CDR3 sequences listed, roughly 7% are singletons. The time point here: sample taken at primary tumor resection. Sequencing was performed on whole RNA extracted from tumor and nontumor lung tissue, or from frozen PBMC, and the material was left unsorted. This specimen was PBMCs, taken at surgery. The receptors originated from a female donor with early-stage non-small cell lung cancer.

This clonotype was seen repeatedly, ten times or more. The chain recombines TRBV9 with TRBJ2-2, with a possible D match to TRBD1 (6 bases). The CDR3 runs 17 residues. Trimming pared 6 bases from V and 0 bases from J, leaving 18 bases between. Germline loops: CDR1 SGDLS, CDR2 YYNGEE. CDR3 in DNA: TGTGCCAGCACAGAGGGGGTAGGGACACCGAACACCGGGGAGCTGTTTTTT. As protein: CASTEGVGTPNTGELFF.

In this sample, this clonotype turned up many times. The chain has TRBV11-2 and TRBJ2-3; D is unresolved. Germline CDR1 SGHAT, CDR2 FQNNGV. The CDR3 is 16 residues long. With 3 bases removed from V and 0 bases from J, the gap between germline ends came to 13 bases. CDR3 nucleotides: TGTGCCAGCAGCTTGGAAGTTCTACAGAGCACAGATACGCAGTATTTT. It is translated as CASSLEVLQSTDTQYF. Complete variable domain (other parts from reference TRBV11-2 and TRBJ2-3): EAGVAQSPRYKIIEKRQSVAFWCNPISGHATLYWYQQILGQGPKLLIQFQNNGVVDDSQLPKDRFSAERLKGVDSTLKIQPAKLEDSAVYLCASSLEVLQSTDTQYFGPGTRLTVL.

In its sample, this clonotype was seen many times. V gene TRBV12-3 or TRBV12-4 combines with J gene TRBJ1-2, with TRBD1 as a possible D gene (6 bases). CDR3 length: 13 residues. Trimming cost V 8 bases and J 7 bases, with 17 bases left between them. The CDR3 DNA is TGTGCCAGCCGGGGAGGGGGGCTGGGTGGCTACACCTTC. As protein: CASRGGGLGGYTF.

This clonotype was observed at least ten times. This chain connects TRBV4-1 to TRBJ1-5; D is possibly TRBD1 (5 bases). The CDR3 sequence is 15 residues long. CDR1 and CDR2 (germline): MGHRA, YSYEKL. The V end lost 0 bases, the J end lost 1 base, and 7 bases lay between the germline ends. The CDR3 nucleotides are TGCGCCAGCAGCCAAGATAGACAGAGCAATCAGCCCCAGCATTTT. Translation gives CASSQDRQSNQPQHF.

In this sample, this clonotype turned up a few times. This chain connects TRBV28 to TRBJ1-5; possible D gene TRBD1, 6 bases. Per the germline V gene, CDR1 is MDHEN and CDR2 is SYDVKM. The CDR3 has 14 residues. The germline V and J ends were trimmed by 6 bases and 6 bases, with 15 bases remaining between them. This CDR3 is CASSQNRARQPQHF. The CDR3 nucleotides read TGTGCCAGCAGCCAAAACAGGGCACGTCAGCCCCAGCATTTT. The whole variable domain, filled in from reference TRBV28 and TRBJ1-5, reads DVKVTQSSRYLVKRTGEKVFLECVQDMDHENMFWYRQDPGLGLRLIYFSYDVKMKEKGDIPEGYSVSREKKERFSLILESASTNQTSMYLCASSQNRARQPQHFGDGTRLSIL.

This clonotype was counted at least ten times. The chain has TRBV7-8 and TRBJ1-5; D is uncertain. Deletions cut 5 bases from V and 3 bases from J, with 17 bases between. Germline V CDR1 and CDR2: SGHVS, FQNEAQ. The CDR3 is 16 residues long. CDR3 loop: CASSPRHSPINQPQHF. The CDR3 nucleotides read TGTGCCAGCAGCCCGAGACATTCACCTATCAATCAGCCCCAGCATTTT.

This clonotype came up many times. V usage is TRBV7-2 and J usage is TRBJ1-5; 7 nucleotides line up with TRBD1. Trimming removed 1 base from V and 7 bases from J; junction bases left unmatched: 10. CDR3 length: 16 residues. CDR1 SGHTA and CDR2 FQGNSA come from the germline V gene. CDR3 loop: CASSLVGGYSGQPQHF. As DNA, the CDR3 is TGTGCCAGCAGCTTAGTAGGGGGCTACAGCGGGCAGCCCCAGCATTTT.

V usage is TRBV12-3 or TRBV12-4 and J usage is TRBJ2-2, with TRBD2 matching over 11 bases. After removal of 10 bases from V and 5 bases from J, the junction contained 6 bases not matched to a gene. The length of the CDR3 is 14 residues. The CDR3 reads CAISASGGTGELFF. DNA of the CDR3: TGTGCCATCTCGGCTAGCGGGGGGACCGGGGAGCTGTTTTTT.

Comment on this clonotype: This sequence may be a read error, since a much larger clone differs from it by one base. Written as DNA, the CDR3 is TGCAGCGTTGGAGACGAGCTGGATGGCTACACCTTC. It encodes CSVGDELDGYTF. V gene TRBV29-1 combines with J gene TRBJ1-2; no clear D. Germline values: CDR1 SQVTM, CDR2 ANQGSEA. V was clipped by 4 bases and J by 6 bases, with 12 bases between them. The CDR3 has 12 residues.

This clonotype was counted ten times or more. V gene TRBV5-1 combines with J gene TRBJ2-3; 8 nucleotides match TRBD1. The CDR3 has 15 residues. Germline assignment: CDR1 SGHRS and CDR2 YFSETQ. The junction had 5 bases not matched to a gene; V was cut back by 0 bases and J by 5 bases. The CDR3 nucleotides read TGCGCCAGCAGCTTGGGACAGGGGCGCCGAGATACGCAGTATTTT. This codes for CASSLGQGRRDTQYF. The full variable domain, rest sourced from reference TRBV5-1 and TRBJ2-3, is KAGVTQTPRYLIKTRGQQVTLSCSPISGHRSVSWYQQTPGQGLQFLFEYFSETQRNKGNFPGRFSGRQFSNSRSEMNVSTLELGDSALYLCASSLGQGRRDTQYFGPGTRLTVL.

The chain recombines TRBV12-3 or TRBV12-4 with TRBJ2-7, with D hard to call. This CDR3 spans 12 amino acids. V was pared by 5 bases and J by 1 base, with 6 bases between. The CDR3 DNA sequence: TGTGCCAGCAGTGCCACTTCCTACGAGCAGTACTTC. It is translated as CASSATSYEQYF.

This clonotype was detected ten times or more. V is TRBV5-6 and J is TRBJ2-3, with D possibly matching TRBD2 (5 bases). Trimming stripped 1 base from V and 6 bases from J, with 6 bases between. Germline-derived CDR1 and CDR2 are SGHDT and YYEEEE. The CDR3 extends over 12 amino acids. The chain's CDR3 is CASSLWEDTQYF. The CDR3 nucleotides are TGTGCCAGCAGCTTGTGGGAGGATACGCAGTATTTT.

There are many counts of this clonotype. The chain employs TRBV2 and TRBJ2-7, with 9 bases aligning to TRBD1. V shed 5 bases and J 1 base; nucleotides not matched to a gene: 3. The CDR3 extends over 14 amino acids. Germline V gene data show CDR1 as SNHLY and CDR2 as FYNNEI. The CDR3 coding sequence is TGTGCCAGCAGTACCGGGACAGGGTCCTACGAGCAGTACTTC. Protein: CASSTGTGSYEQYF.

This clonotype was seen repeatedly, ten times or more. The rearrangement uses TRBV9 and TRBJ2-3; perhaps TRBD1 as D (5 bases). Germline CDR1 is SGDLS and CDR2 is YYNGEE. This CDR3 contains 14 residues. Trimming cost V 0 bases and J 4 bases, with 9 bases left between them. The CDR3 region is CASSVARVPDTQYF. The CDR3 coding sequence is TGTGCCAGCAGCGTAGCCAGGGTGCCAGATACGCAGTATTTT.

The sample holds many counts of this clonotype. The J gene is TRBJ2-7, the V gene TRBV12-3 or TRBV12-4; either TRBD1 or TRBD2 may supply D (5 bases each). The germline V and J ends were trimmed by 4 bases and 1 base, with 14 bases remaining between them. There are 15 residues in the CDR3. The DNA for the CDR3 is TGTGCCAGCAGTTCGTCGGGGCACGCATCCTACGAGCAGTACTTC. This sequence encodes CASSSSGHASYEQYF.

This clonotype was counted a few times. The CDR3 spells CSASTGGTDTQYF. The CDR3 DNA is TGCAGTGCTTCCACAGGGGGCACAGATACGCAGTATTTT. This chain joins TRBV20-1 and TRBJ2-3; 7 nucleotides agree with TRBD1. Germline V gene lookup returns CDR1 DFQATT and CDR2 SNEGSKA (reference sequence). The V segment lost 5 bases and the J segment 1 base; nucleotides outside the gene matches: 3. This CDR3 is 13 amino acids long.

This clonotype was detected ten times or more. CDR3 sequence (DNA): TGTGCCATCCGGCCAGCGGGGGGGCCCGGGGAGCTGTTTTTT. It codes for CAIRPAGGPGELFF. The V and J genes are TRBV10-3 and TRBJ2-2, with 10 bases fitting TRBD2. Germline V gene data show CDR1 as ENHRY and CDR2 as SYGVKD. The length of the CDR3 is 14 residues. V trimming: 8 bases; J trimming: 6 bases; junction bases outside the gene matches: 6.

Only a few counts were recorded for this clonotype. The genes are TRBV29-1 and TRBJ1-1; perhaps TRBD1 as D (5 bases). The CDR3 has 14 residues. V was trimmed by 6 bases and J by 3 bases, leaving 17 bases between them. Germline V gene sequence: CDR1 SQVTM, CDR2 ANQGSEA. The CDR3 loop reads CSVRGPNPYTEAFF. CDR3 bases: TGCAGCGTACGGGGCCCGAATCCCTACACTGAAGCTTTCTTT. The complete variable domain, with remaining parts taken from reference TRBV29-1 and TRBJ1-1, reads SAVISQKPSRDICQRGTSLTIQCQVDSQVTMMFWYRQQPGQSLTLIATANQGSEATYESGFVIDKFPISRPNLTFSTLTVSNMSPEDSSIYLCSVRGPNPYTEAFFGQGTRLTVV.

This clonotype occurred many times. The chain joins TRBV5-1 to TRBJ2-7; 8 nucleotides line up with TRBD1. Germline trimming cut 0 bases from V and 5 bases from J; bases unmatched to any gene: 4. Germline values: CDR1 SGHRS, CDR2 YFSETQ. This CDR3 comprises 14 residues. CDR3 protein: CASSLGRGLDEQYF. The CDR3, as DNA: TGCGCCAGCAGCTTGGGCAGGGGGCTGGACGAGCAGTACTTC.

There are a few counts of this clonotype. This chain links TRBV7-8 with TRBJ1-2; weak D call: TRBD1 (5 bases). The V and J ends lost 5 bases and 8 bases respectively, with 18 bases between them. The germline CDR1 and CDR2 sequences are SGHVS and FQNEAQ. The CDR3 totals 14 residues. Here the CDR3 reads CASSGRTPARGYTF. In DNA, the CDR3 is TGTGCCAGCAGCGGCCGGACACCCGCACGGGGCTACACCTTC.

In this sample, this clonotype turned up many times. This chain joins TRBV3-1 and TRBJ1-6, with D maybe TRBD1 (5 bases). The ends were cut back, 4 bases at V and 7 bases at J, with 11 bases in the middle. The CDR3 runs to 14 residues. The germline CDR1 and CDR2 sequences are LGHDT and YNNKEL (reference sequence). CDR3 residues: CASSLRGDNSPLHF. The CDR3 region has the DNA TGTGCCAGCAGCCTCAGAGGGGACAATTCACCCCTCCACTTT.

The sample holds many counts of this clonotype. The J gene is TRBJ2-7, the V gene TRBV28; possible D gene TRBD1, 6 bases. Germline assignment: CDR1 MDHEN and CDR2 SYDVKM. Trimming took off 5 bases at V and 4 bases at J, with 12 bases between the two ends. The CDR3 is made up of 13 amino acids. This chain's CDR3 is CASSRRGRYEQYF. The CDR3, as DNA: TGTGCCAGCAGTCGCAGGGGCAGGTACGAGCAGTACTTC. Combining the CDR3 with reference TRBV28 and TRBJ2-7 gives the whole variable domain DVKVTQSSRYLVKRTGEKVFLECVQDMDHENMFWYRQDPGLGLRLIYFSYDVKMKEKGDIPEGYSVSREKKERFSLILESASTNQTSMYLCASSRRGRYEQYFGPGTRLTVT.

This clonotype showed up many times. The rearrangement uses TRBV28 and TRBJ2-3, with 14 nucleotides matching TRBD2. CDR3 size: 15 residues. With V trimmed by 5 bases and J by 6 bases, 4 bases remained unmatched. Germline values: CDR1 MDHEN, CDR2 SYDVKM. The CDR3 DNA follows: TGTGCCAGCAGTCCCTGGACTAGCGGGGGGGATACGCAGTATTTT. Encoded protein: CASSPWTSGGDTQYF.

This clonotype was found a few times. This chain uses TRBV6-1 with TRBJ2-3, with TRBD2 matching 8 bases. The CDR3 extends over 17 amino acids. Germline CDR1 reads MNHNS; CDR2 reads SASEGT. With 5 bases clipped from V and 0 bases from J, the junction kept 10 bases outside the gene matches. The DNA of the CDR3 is TGTGCCAGCAGTAAGCAAATAGCGGGACCTAGCACAGATACGCAGTATTTT. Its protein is CASSKQIAGPSTDTQYF.

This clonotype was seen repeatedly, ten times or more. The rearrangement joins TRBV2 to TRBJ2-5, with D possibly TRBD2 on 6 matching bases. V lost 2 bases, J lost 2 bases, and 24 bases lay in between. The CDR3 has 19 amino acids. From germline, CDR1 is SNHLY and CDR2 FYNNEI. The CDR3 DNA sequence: TGTGCCAGCAGTGAATATATCGGACTATCCGGGCGGAGTCAAGAGACCCAGTACTTC. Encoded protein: CASSEYIGLSGRSQETQYF.

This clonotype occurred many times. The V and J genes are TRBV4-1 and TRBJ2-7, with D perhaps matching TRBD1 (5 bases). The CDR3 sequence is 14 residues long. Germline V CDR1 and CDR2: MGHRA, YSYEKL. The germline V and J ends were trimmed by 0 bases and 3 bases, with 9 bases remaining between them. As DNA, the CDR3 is TGCGCCAGCAGCCAAGAAATAGGGGACTACGAGCAGTACTTC. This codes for CASSQEIGDYEQYF.

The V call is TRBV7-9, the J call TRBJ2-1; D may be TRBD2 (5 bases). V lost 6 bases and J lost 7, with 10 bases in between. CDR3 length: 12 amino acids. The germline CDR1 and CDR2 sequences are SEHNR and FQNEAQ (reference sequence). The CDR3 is CASSPGVNEQFF. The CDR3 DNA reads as TGTGCCAGCAGTCCCGGGGTAAATGAGCAGTTCTTC.